This T cell receptor (beta chain) was sequenced for a study of blood T cell repertoires in COVID-19. This clone is a singleton in its sample. The CDR3 loop spans 13 amino acids. Germline loops: CDR1 MGHRA, CDR2 YSYEKL. V lost 0 bases and J 11 bases, leaving 11 bases between the germline ends. Measured with immunoSEQ multiplex PCR; TCRdb has only the in-frame clones, and not every one. The data show 200,000 to 250,000 clones, about 80% seen once. The chain couples TRBV4-1 to TRBJ1-3; perhaps TRBD1 as D (5 bases). This sequence originates from a woman aged 80 or over with COVID-19, enrolled during active disease. Specimen: peripheral blood. The CDR3 DNA reads as TGCGCCAGCAGCCAAGAAGACAGACTGGCCATATATTTT. This gives the protein CASSQEDRLAIYF.